The entry below describes one T cell receptor (beta chain). Its specificity is not known. These data come from a study of post-analysis software for immune sequencing data. Findings and caveats of the study: The study found significantly lower normalized Chao1 diversity in multiple sclerosis patients than in controls.

Every TCR beta cDNA library bore unique molecular identifiers. The yield from roughly 1 to 10 million T cells was around 500,000 cDNA molecules in total. TCRdb re-derived calls from the PCR reads in MiXCR, one entry per CDR3 protein. Seen here are around 200,000 distinct CDR3 sequences, 29% observed once, and the top ten hold more than 3%. Sequenced input: blood. The sequence was collected from a girl under 18 with multiple sclerosis.

CDR3 coding DNA: TGTGCCAGCAGTTTATCCCAGGGGAAGCCTTACGAGCAGTACTTC. Its translation: CASSLSQGKPYEQYF. The genes are TRBV27 and TRBJ2-7; D is possibly TRBD1 (6 bases). V dropped 0 bases and J dropped 4 bases, with 13 bases sitting between them. This CDR3 is built from 15 residues. Germline CDR1 reads MNHEY; CDR2 reads SMNVEV (reference sequence).